The rows below give T cell receptor beta chains drawn from one sample of a study of T cell responses to AZD1222 COVID-19 vaccine. Method: immunoSEQ multiplex PCR; TCRdb's copy keeps in-frame clones and lacks some. The sample yields about 44,000 clones, about three quarters seen once. Source: peripheral blood, taken on day 0 of AZD1222 vaccination. The source is an adult in good health. The CDR3 runs from the conserved cysteine through the conserved F or W. The order of the fields is J gene, clone size, D gene, V gene, CDR3 DNA, CDR3 protein. D genes are given only for firm matches. Clone size is stated in some rows and not others, as once, few, many or a class when expanded.

TRBJ1-1 | - | - | TRBV28 | TGTGCCAGCAGCACCGGGGGGGGGCGCCTGAACACTGAAGCTTTCTTT | CASSTGGGRLNTEAFF
TRBJ2-1 | - | TRBD1 | TRBV28 | TGTGCCAGCAGTTTAAACCCCGGGACAGGGGCTCACAATGAGCAGTTCTTC | CASSLNPGTGAHNEQFF
TRBJ1-2 | - | - | TRBV18 | TGTGCCAGCTCCCTAGACGGAAACTATGGCTACACCTTC | CASSLDGNYGYTF
TRBJ1-4 | - | TRBD1 | TRBV6-5 | TGTGCCAGCTACCCCGGGACAGGATTTAATGAAAAACTGTTTTTT | CASYPGTGFNEKLFF
TRBJ2-5 | - | TRBD1 | TRBV24-1 | TGTGCCACCAGTGACCCCGGGACAGGGTGGGGAGAGACCCAGTACTTC | CATSDPGTGWGETQYF
TRBJ1-1 | - | - | TRBV11-2 | TGTGCCAGCAGCTTAGATCGGGGGGGTGTTGGCAGCATGAACACTGAAGCTTTCTTT | CASSLDRGGVGSMNTEAFF
TRBJ1-1 | - | - | TRBV2 | TGTGCCAGCAGTGTCGGGTGGAACACTGAAGCTTTCTTT | CASSVGWNTEAFF
TRBJ2-1 | - | TRBD2 | TRBV5-4 | TGTGCCAGCAGCGCTCCCCTGGGAGGGGACAATGAGCAGTTCTTC | CASSAPLGGDNEQFF
TRBJ1-1 | - | TRBD1 | TRBV7-9 | TGTGCCAGCAGCTTAGGGACAGGTAAAATGAACACTGAAGCTTTCTTT | CASSLGTGKMNTEAFF
TRBJ1-2 | - | - | TRBV30 | TGTGCCTGGAGCCACCTGCAAGCAGGACGTGGCTACACCTTC | CAWSHLQAGRGYTF
TRBJ1-3 | - | - | TRBV7-2 | TGTGCCAGCAGCCAATTCCCCAGAAACACCATATATTTT | CASSQFPRNTIYF
TRBJ2-2 | - | - | TRBV7-6 | TGTGCCAGCAGCCCGTTCTTCCCTAACACCGGGGAGCTGTTTTTT | CASSPFFPNTGELFF
TRBJ2-1 | - | - | TRBV18 | TGTGCCAGCTCACCACCAGACAGCCACTACAATGAGCAGTTCTTC | CASSPPDSHYNEQFF
TRBJ1-6 | - | TRBD1 | TRBV19 | TGTGCCAGCCGGGGACAGCAAAGCTCCTATAATTCACCCCTCCACTTT | CASRGQQSSYNSPLHF
TRBJ2-2 | once | TRBD2 | TRBV28 | TGTGCCAGCAGGAGCGGGGGCCAGCGGACGAACACCGGGGAGCTGTTTTTT | CASRSGGQRTNTGELFF
TRBJ2-3 | - | - | TRBV16 | TGTGCCAGCAGCCAATCCAGGGGCAGCACAGATACGCAGTATTTT | CASSQSRGSTDTQYF
TRBJ1-6 | - | - | TRBV11-3 | TGTGCCAGCAGCTTACGGGAATTCGGTAATTCACCCCTCCACTTT | CASSLREFGNSPLHF
TRBJ2-7 | - | TRBD1 | TRBV18 | TGTGCCAGCTCACCACGGGACAGGGGTTGGCTCGAGCAGTACTTC | CASSPRDRGWLEQYF
TRBJ1-2 | - | - | TRBV28 | TGTGCCAGCAGTTTACCCCGGGAAGCCGGCTACACCTTC | CASSLPREAGYTF
TRBJ1-1 | - | TRBD1 | TRBV28 | TGTGCCAGCACCAAGACAGGGCACACTGAAGCTTTCTTT | CASTKTGHTEAFF
TRBJ2-7 | - | TRBD1 | TRBV19 | TGTGCCAGTAGTGCCGGACAGGGAGTGTACGAGCAGTACTTC | CASSAGQGVYEQYF
TRBJ2-2 | medium-sized | - | TRBV5-1 | TGCGCCAGTCGAGCAGTGGGGACCGGGGAGCTGTTTTTT | CASRAVGTGELFF
TRBJ2-5 | - | TRBD2 | TRBV24-1 | TGTGCCACCAAACCCGGGACTAGCGGGGAAGAGACCCAGTACTTC | CATKPGTSGEETQYF
TRBJ1-5 | - | - | TRBV6-6 | TGTGCCAGCAGGCCGTTTAAAGGGCCCCAGCATTTT | CASRPFKGPQHF
TRBJ1-1 | medium-sized | - | TRBV4-3 | TGCGCCAGCAGCCAAGAGCTCCTGACAGCTTACACTGAAGCTTTCTTT | CASSQELLTAYTEAFF
TRBJ1-2 | - | TRBD1 | TRBV9 | TGTGCCAGCAGCCCGAGAGGACAGGGGCCCTTGTATGGCTACACCTTC | CASSPRGQGPLYGYTF
TRBJ2-1 | - | - | TRBV3-1/TRBV3-2 | TGTGCCAGCAGCCAAGATTTAATGGGTCACGGTGAGCAGTTCTTC | CASSQDLMGHGEQFF
TRBJ1-2 | - | TRBD1 | TRBV28 | TGTGCCAGCAGAACCGGGACAGGGGGTTTAGTTGGCTACACCTTC | CASRTGTGGLVGYTF
TRBJ1-4 | once | - | TRBV7-9 | TGTGCCAGCAGCTTAGGGGTCGCTAATGAAAAACTGTTTTTT | CASSLGVANEKLFF
TRBJ2-1 | - | TRBD2 | TRBV3-1/TRBV3-2 | TGTGCCAGCAGCCAAGATGCTAGCGGGGGCGGAAATGAGCAGTTCTTC | CASSQDASGGGNEQFF
TRBJ2-2 | - | - | TRBV7-3 | TGTGCCAGCAGCTTAAGAGAAGGCGGGGAGCTGTTTTTT | CASSLREGGELFF
TRBJ2-7 | - | - | TRBV5-1 | TGCGCCAGCAGCAACCGGGAATACTCCTACGAGCAGTACTTC | CASSNREYSYEQYF
TRBJ1-3 | - | - | TRBV28 | TGTGCCAGCAGTTTCGCTGACAGCCTGCCCTCTGGAAACACCATATATTTT | CASSFADSLPSGNTIYF
TRBJ1-1 | - | - | TRBV19 | TGTGCCAGTAGTATTCCGAGGGTCGAGGACACTGAAGCTTTCTTT | CASSIPRVEDTEAFF
TRBJ2-5 | - | - | TRBV7-2 | TGTGCCAGCAGCCAAATAAGTGAAGGAGAGACCCAGTACTTC | CASSQISEGETQYF
TRBJ2-7 | - | - | TRBV5-1 | TGCGCCAGCAGCTTGGCCGGGGGCCGAAACTACGAGCAGTACTTC | CASSLAGGRNYEQYF
TRBJ1-1 | - | - | TRBV19 | TGTGCCAGTAGTGGCCCAGTGGGGGCTTTCTTT | CASSGPVGAFF
TRBJ2-2 | few | TRBD2 | TRBV6-4 | TGTGCCAGCAGTGAGGGGACTAGACACACCGGGGAGCTGTTTTTT | CASSEGTRHTGELFF
TRBJ1-2 | - | - | TRBV5-6 | TGTGCCAGCAGCTTGGGCGGGGTGGGTGATGGCTACACCTTC | CASSLGGVGDGYTF
TRBJ2-1 | - | - | TRBV7-2 | TGTGCCAGCAGCTTAGCTCGCCTCAGACACAATGAGCAGTTCTTC | CASSLARLRHNEQFF
TRBJ1-1 | - | - | TRBV6-5 | TGTGCCAGCAGTTACTCGATTGACACTGAAGCTTTCTTT | CASSYSIDTEAFF
TRBJ2-2 | - | - | TRBV5-1 | TGCGCCAGCAGCCCCCGGATGAACACCGGGGAGCTGTTTTTT | CASSPRMNTGELFF
TRBJ2-7 | - | - | TRBV28 | TGTGCCAGCAGTACACAGGGTCAGGGGAGTCAGTACTTC | CASSTQGQGSQYF
TRBJ1-6 | - | - | TRBV5-6 | TGTGCCAGCAGCTCGAGACGGCTTCTCTATAATTCACCCCTCCACTTT | CASSSRRLLYNSPLHF
TRBJ1-2 | - | TRBD1 | TRBV7-2 | TGTGCCAGCAGCTTAGGTGGGACAGGGCTTTATGGCTACACCTTC | CASSLGGTGLYGYTF
TRBJ2-2 | - | - | TRBV11-3 | TGTGCCAGCAGCGGGGGCCAGACGGGGGCCGGGGAGCTGTTTTTT | CASSGGQTGAGELFF
TRBJ1-4 | - | - | TRBV28 | TGTGCCAGCAGTTTAATACCCGGGACGGTGAATGAAAAACTGTTTTTT | CASSLIPGTVNEKLFF
TRBJ2-1 | few | - | TRBV9 | TGTGCCAGCAGCGCAGGACTTACCTACAATGAGCAGTTCTTC | CASSAGLTYNEQFF
TRBJ2-3 | - | TRBD1 | TRBV6-5 | TGTGCCAGCAGTTCAGGGACAGGGAGATCTGATACGCAGTATTTT | CASSSGTGRSDTQYF